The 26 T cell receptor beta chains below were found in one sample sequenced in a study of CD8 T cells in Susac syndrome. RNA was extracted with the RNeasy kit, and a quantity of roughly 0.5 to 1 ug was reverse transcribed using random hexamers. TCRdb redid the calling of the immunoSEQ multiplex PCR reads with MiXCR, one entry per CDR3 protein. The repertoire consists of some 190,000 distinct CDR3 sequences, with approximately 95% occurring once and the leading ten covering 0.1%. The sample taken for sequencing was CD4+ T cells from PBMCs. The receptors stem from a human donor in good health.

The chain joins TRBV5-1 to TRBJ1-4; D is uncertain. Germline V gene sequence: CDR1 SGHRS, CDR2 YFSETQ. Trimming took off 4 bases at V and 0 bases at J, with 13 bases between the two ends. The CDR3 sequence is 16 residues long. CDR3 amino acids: CASSRSSSATNEKLFF. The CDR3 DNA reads TGCGCCAGCAGCCGTTCATCCAGTGCAACTAATGAAAAACTGTTTTTT.

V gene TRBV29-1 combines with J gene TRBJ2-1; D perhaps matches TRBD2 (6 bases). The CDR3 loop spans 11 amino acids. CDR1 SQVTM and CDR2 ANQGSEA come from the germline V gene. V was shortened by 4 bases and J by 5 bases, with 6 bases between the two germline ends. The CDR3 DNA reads TGCAGCGTTGCGGGGGACAATGAGCAGTTCTTC. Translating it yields CSVAGDNEQFF.

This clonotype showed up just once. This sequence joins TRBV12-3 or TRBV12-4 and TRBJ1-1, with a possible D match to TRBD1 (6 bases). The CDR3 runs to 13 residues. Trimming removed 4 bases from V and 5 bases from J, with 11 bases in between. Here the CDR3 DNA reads TGTGCCAGCAGTTCGTATGACAGGACTGAAGCTTTCTTT. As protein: CASSSYDRTEAFF.

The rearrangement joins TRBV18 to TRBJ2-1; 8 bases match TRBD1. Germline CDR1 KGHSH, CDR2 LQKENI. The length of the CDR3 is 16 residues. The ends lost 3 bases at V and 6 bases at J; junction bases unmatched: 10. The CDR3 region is CASSPQGTGSGNEQFF. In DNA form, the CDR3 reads TGTGCCAGCTCACCCCAGGGGACAGGTTCAGGCAATGAGCAGTTCTTC. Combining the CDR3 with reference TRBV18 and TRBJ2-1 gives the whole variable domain NAGVMQNPRHLVRRRGQEARLRCSPMKGHSHVYWYRQLPEEGLKFMVYLQKENIIDESGMPKERFSAEFPKEGPSILRIQQVVRGDSAAYFCASSPQGTGSGNEQFFGPGTRLTVL.

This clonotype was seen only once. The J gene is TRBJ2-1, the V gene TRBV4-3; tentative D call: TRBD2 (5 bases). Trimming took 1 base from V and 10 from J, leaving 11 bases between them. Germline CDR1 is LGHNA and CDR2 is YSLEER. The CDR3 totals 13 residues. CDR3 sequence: CASSQAVTGEQFF. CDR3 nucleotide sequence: TGCGCCAGCAGCCAAGCAGTTACGGGGGAGCAGTTCTTC.

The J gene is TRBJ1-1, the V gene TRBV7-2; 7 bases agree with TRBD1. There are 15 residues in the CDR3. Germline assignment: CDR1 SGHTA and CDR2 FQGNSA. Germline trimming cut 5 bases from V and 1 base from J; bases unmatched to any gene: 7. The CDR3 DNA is TGTGCCAGCAGCGACAGGGAATGGGGGAACACTGAAGCTTTCTTT. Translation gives CASSDREWGNTEAFF.

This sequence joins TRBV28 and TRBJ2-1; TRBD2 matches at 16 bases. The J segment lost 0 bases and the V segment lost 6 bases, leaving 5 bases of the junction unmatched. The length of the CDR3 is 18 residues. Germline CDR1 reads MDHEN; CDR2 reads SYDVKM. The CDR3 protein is CASREGLAGGPSYNEQFF. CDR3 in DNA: TGTGCCAGCAGGGAGGGACTAGCGGGAGGGCCCTCCTACAATGAGCAGTTCTTC.

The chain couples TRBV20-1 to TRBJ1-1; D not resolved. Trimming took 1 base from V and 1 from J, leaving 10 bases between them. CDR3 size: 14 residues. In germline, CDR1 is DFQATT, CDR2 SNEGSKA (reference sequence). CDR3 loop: CSARGPLRNTEAFF. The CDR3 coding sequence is TGCAGTGCTAGAGGTCCACTCAGGAACACTGAAGCTTTCTTT.

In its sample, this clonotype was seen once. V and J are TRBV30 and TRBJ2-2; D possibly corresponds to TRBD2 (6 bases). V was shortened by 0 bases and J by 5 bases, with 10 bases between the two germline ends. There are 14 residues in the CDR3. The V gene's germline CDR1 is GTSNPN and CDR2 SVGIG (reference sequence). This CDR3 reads CAWSVIGSTGELFF. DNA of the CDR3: TGTGCCTGGAGTGTAATCGGGAGTACCGGGGAGCTGTTTTTT.

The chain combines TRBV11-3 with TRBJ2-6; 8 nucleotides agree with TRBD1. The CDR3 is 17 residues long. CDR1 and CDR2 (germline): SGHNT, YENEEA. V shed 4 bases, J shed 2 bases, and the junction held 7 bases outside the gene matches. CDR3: CASSSTTTGAGANVLTF. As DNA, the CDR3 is TGTGCCAGCAGCTCGACAACGACAGGGGCTGGGGCCAACGTCCTGACTTTC.

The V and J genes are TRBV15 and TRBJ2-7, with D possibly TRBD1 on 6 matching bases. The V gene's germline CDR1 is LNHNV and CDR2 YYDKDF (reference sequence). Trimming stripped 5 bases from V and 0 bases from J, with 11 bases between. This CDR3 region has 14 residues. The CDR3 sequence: CATSRDRNSYEQYV. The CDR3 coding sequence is TGTGCCACCAGCCGTGACAGGAACTCCTACGAGCAGTACGTC.

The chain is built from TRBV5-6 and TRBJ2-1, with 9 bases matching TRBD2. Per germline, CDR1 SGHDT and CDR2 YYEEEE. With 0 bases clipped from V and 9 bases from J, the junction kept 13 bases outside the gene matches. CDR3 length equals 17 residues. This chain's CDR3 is CASSLDSAGGRAGEQFF. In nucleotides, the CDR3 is TGTGCCAGCAGCTTGGATTCGGCGGGAGGGAGGGCAGGTGAGCAGTTCTTC.

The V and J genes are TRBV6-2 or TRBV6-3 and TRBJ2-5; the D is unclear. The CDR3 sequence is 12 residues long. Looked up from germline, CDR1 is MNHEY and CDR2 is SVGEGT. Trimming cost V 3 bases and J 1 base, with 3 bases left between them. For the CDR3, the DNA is TGTGCCAGCAGTTATTCCCAAGAGACCCAGTACTTC. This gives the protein CASSYSQETQYF.

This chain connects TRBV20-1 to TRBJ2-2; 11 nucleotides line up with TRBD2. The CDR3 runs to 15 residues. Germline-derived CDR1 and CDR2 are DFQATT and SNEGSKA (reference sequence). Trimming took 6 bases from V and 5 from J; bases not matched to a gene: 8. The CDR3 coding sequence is TGCAGTGCGGGATCCGGGACTAGCGGAACCGGGGAGCTGTTTTTT. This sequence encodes CSAGSGTSGTGELFF.

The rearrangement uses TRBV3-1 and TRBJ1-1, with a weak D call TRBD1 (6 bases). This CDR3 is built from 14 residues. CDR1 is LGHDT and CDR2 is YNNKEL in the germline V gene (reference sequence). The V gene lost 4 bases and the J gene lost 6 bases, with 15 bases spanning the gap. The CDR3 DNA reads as TGTGCCAGCAGCCCGGAACAGGGTAGGGCTGAAGCTTTCTTT. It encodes CASSPEQGRAEAFF.

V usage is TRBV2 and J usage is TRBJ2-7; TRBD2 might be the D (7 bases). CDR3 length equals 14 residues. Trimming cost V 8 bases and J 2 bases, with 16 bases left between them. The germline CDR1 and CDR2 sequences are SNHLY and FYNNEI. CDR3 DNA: TGTGCCAGCGGGAGGGAGGGGGGCCCCTACGAGCAGTACTTC. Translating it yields CASGREGGPYEQYF.

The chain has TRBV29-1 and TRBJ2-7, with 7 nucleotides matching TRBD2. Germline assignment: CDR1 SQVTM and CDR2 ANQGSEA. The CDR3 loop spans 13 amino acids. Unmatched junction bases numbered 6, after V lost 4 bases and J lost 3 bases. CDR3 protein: CSVGREGVYEQYF. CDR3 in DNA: TGCAGCGTTGGCAGGGAGGGAGTCTACGAGCAGTACTTC.

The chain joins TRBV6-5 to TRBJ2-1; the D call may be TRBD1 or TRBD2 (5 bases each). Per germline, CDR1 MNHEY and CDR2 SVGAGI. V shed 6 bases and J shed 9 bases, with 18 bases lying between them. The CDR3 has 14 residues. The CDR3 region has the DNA TGTGCCAGCAGCGGGTCGCAGGGAGATAGTGAGCAGTTCTTC. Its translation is CASSGSQGDSEQFF.

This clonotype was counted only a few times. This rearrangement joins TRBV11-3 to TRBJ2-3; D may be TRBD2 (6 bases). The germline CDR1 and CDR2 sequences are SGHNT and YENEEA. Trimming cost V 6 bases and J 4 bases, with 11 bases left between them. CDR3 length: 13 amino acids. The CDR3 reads CASSSRGSDTQYF. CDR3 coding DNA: TGTGCCAGCAGTTCCCGGGGGTCAGATACGCAGTATTTT.

CDR3 coding DNA: TGCGCCAGCAGCCAAGTGTTCTACAATGAGCAGTTCTTC. Its translation is CASSQVFYNEQFF. The chain carries TRBV4-1 and TRBJ2-1, with D hard to call. V gave up 1 base and J gave up 3 bases, with 4 bases separating them. The CDR3 runs 13 residues. CDR1 is MGHRA, CDR2 YSYEKL, per germline.

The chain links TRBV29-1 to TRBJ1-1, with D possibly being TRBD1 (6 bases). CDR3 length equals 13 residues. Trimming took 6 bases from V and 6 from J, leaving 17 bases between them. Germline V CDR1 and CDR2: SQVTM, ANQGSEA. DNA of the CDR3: TGCAGCGTCCTCAAAACCCCAGGGGCTGAAGCTTTCTTT. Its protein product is CSVLKTPGAEAFF.

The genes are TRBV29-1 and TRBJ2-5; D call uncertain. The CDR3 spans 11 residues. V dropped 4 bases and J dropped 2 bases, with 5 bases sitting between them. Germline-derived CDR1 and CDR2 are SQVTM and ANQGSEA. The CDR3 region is CSVGVQETQYF. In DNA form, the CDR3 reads TGCAGCGTTGGGGTACAAGAGACCCAGTACTTC.

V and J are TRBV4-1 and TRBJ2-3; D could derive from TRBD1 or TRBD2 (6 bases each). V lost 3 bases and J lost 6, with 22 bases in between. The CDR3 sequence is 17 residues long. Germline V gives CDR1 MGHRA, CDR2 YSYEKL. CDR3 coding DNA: TGCGCCAGCAGCCAGAGGGGGGTAGGAGGTAGGAGGGATACGCAGTATTTT. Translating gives CASSQRGVGGRRDTQYF.

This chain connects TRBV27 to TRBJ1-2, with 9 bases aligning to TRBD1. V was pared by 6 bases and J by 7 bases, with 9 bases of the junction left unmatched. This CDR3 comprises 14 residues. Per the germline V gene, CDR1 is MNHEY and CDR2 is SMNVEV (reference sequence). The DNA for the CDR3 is TGTGCCAGCAGGCGGACAGGGGCCTGGGGTGGCTACACCTTC. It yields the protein CASRRTGAWGGYTF.

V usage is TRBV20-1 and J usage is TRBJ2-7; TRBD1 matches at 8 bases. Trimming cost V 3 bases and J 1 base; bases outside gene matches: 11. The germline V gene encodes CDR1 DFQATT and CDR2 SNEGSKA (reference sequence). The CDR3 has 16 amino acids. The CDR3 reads CSARSPGQGRSYEQYF. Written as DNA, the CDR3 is TGCAGTGCTAGGTCCCCCGGACAGGGAAGGTCCTACGAGCAGTACTTC.

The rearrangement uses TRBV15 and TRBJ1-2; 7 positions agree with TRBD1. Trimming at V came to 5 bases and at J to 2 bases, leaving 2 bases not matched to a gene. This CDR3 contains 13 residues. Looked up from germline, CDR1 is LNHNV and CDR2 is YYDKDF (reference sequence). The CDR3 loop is CATSRGQNYGYTF. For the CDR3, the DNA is TGTGCCACCAGCCGGGGACAGAACTATGGCTACACCTTC.